This T cell receptor (beta chain) was observed in a study of graft-versus-host responses after intestinal transplantation. About the study: The transplants performed in recipients were multivisceral, liver-intestinal, or isolated intestinal. Study findings and constraints: Recipient marrow showed GvH clones, some seen first in ileum or blood. Within allografts, high graft-versus-host to host-versus-graft clonal ratios were seen among patients with graft-donor T cell macrochimerism.

Assay used: immunoSEQ multiplex PCR; TCRdb lists only in-frame clones, some missing. The data hold 75,000 to 100,000 clones, with 80% to 95% observed a single time. With 3 bases removed from V and 1 base from J, the gap between germline ends came to 6 bases. CDR1 KGHSH and CDR2 LQKENI come from the germline V gene. This CDR3 contains 13 residues. In the case of this clone: What it recognizes is unknown.

This chain uses TRBV18 with TRBJ1-1, with D uncertain. This TCR was recovered from a human patient who received an intestinal transplant, so some T cells may come from the graft donor. The source was PBMCs, collected about 440 days after intestinal transplant. CDR3 protein: CASSPVGNTEAFF. CDR3 in DNA: TGTGCCAGCTCACCGGTGGGGAACACTGAAGCTTTCTTT.